A selection of T cell receptor beta chains follows, all from one sample in a study of blood T cell repertoires in COVID-19. TCRdb's copy holds only in-frame clones and misses some; the assay was immunoSEQ multiplex PCR. The table shows roughly 250,000 clones, with about 80% occurring only once. Sequenced material: peripheral blood. Every receptor here comes from a person aged 65 to 85 with COVID-19, enrolled during active disease. CDR3s include the opening cysteine and the closing phenylalanine or tryptophan. D genes are given only for firm matches. Expanded clones are given a class, and other clones once, few, many or no size at all.

v_call,clone_size,d_call,j_call,cdr3_nt,cdr3_aa
TRBV28,-,-,TRBJ1-5,TGTGCCAGCCTTCGATGGGGGGAATCAAGTCAGCCCCAGCATTTT,CASLRWGESSQPQHF
TRBV28,-,-,TRBJ1-3,TGTGCCAGCCGACTAATAACAGGGTCATCTGGAAACACCATATATTTT,CASRLITGSSGNTIYF
TRBV19,-,TRBD1,TRBJ2-2,TGTGCCAGTAAACCGGGACAGACGAACACCGGGGAGCTGTTTTTT,CASKPGQTNTGELFF
TRBV30,-,TRBD2,TRBJ2-4,TGTGCCTGGAGTGTAATAGCGGGAGCGGGGGCCAAAAACATTCAGTACTTC,CAWSVIAGAGAKNIQYF
TRBV4-3,-,TRBD2,TRBJ2-1,TGCGCCAGCAGCCAACTGGTCGGGAGGAACAATGAGCAGTTCTTC,CASSQLVGRNNEQFF
TRBV3-1/TRBV3-2,-,-,TRBJ1-1,TGTGCCAGCAGCCAAAGATATCCTCCAGAAGATGAAGCTTTCTTT,CASSQRYPPEDEAFF
TRBV12-3/TRBV12-4,-,TRBD1,TRBJ1-2,TGTGCCAGCAGACAGACAGGGAACTATGGCTACACCTTC,CASRQTGNYGYTF
TRBV18,-,-,TRBJ2-5,TGTGCCAGCTCACCAGTACAGGGCCAAGAGACCCAGTACTTC,CASSPVQGQETQYF
TRBV18,-,TRBD1,TRBJ1-2,TGTGCCAGCTCACAGGGGGCTGGCTACACCTTC,CASSQGAGYTF
TRBV21-1,-,-,TRBJ1-5,TGTGCCAGCAGCAAAGCGCGGCGTCAGCCCCAGCATTTT,CASSKARRQPQHF
TRBV2,-,-,TRBJ2-1,TGTGCCAGCAGTGCCCTAGACGGGGGCAATGAGCAGTTCTTC,CASSALDGGNEQFF
TRBV5-6,-,-,TRBJ1-2,TGTGCCAGCAGCGGACGACAGCGAACTAACTATGGCTACACCTTC,CASSGRQRTNYGYTF
TRBV28,once,-,TRBJ1-6,TGTGCCAGCAGTTTCAGACAGCATAATTCACCCCTCCACTTT,CASSFRQHNSPLHF
TRBV28,-,-,TRBJ1-5,TGTGCCAGCAGCCCCCTTAGAAATCAGCCCCAGCATTTT,CASSPLRNQPQHF